Listed below are T cell receptor beta chains from one sample, sequenced in a study of T-cell reconstitution after alpha-beta-depleted transplantation in children. TCRdb passed the PCR reads through MiXCR, listing each CDR3 protein once. The sample contains about 440,000 distinct CDR3 sequences, 43% of which appear only once. The sample consisted of PBMCs, taken before TCRalphabeta/CD19-depleted stem cell transplant. These TCRs come from a girl aged 2-9 years with aplastic anemia, due to receive a stem cell transplant. CDR3s leave out the opening cysteine and the closing phenylalanine or tryptophan. Clone sizes are given selectively: once, few, many, or a class where the clone is expanded.

CDR3	V	size	J
ASTIGGWANYGYT	TRBV5-5	NA	TRBJ1-2
ASSLVRVHTSGNTIY	TRBV5-8	NA	TRBJ1-3
AIRPSPGLEETQY	TRBV10-3	NA	TRBJ2-5
SARDPRTTNYGYT	TRBV20-1	NA	TRBJ1-2
ACRGQSTQAQY	TRBV23-1	NA	TRBJ2-3
ASSVTRLARKLTFSYEQY	TRBV7-8	NA	TRBJ2-7
ASSSSGSYEQY	TRBV7-3	many	TRBJ2-7
ASSLGQGGYEQY	TRBV5-1	many	TRBJ2-7
ASSYPNRPEQF	TRBV6-2/TRBV6-3	few	TRBJ2-1
ATSRARTANEQF	TRBV15	NA	TRBJ2-1
ASSSLALGGSDTQY	TRBV5-6	NA	TRBJ2-3
AWNRATNEQF	TRBV30	NA	TRBJ2-1
ASSPRTATNEKLF	TRBV9	many	TRBJ1-4
ASRPIDSGRQDTQY	TRBV5-1	many	TRBJ2-3
ASCRRTESYEQY	TRBV11-2	NA	TRBJ2-7
ASSLGSGASGELF	TRBV7-8	NA	TRBJ2-2
ASSLSGSGGLYEQY	TRBV27	many	TRBJ2-7
ASSSFGGVDTGELF	TRBV28	NA	TRBJ2-2
ASSLWTAKNIQY	TRBV28	NA	TRBJ2-4
ASSQLSSGAGSEQY	TRBV27	NA	TRBJ2-7
ASTQYKGGTDTQY	TRBV27	once	TRBJ2-3
ASSLSSVPYEQY	TRBV5-4	NA	TRBJ2-7
SVEAGWGETQY	TRBV29-1	NA	TRBJ2-5
ASSQRLPGGTDTQY	TRBV4-1	NA	TRBJ2-3
ASRAPPGNTIY	TRBV6-1	NA	TRBJ1-3
TPWTRNTEAF	TRBV20-1	NA	TRBJ1-1
ASGAAGVYNEQF	TRBV6-1	NA	TRBJ2-1
ASSSGTDGYT	TRBV12-3/TRBV12-4	NA	TRBJ1-2
SVGDRGGTGANVLT	TRBV29-1	NA	TRBJ2-6
ATSRVNEQY	TRBV15	many	TRBJ2-7
ASRGGPDTQY	TRBV28	few	TRBJ2-3
SARARGTGAYNEQF	TRBV20-1	few	TRBJ2-1
SASRTQGNQPQH	TRBV20-1	few	TRBJ1-5
ASSQGQVTGELF	TRBV14	NA	TRBJ2-2
SARGGSSYNSPLH	TRBV20-1	few	TRBJ1-6
ASSLTAGRQETQY	TRBV5-5	few	TRBJ2-5
ASSLDSRKKLF	TRBV28	few	TRBJ1-4
ASRRTLNQPQH	TRBV28	NA	TRBJ1-5
SAREKSFSRYGYT	TRBV20-1	once	TRBJ1-2
ASSSPGGPLHEQY	TRBV27	NA	TRBJ2-7
ASSRHRGWDGYT	TRBV12-3/TRBV12-4	few	TRBJ1-2
SAGTGKTQY	TRBV20-1	NA	TRBJ2-5
ASSPGAGSVAVTEAF	TRBV18	NA	TRBJ1-1
ASSPDGLAGSYEQY	TRBV9	many	TRBJ2-7
ASSLGTRNEKLF	TRBV5-1	few	TRBJ1-4